Each of the 20 T cell receptor beta chains below was sequenced from the same sample in a study of response to subunit inactivated influenza vaccine. From the RT-PCR reads, TCRdb called clonotypes with MiXCR, one entry per CDR3 protein. In the table there are fewer than 800,000 distinct CDR3 sequences, around 16% of which are singletons. Here the sequenced sample was PBMCs from blood, taken 11 to 12 days after vaccination. These receptors all come from a man over 45 who received an inactivated influenza vaccine.

The CDR3 region is CASRGRTGGIGGNQPQHF. The CDR3 nucleotides are TGTGCCAGCAGAGGGAGGACAGGGGGCATTGGTGGCAATCAGCCCCAGCATTTT. The J gene is TRBJ1-5, the V gene TRBV28, with 11 bases matching TRBD1. CDR1 MDHEN and CDR2 SYDVKM come from the germline V gene. V gave up 6 bases and J gave up 2 bases; unmatched junction bases: 12. CDR3 size: 18 residues.

The chain employs TRBV19 and TRBJ2-2; 8 bases align to TRBD1. Germline-derived CDR1 and CDR2 are LNHDA and SQIVND (reference sequence). This CDR3 has 17 amino acids. The trim removed 3 bases at V and 4 bases at J, leaving 10 bases unmatched. Here the CDR3 DNA reads TGTGCCAGTAGTATTGAGGCAGGGGGCATGGGCACCGGGGAGCTGTTTTTT. Its translation: CASSIEAGGMGTGELFF.

The table lists this clonotype with many counts. The chain uses TRBV7-2 and TRBJ1-5; unclear D gene. Germline CDR1 is SGHTA and CDR2 is FQGNSA. Trimming removed 5 bases at V and 4 bases at J, with 9 bases between. The CDR3 loop spans 13 amino acids. The CDR3 is CASSPKVNQPQHF. CDR3 nucleotides: TGTGCCAGCAGCCCCAAGGTGAATCAGCCCCAGCATTTT. Combining the CDR3 with reference TRBV7-2 and TRBJ1-5 gives the whole variable domain GAGVSQSPSNKVTEKGKDVELRCDPISGHTALYWYRQSLGQGLEFLIYFQGNSAPDKSGLPSDRFSAERTGGSVSTLTIQRTQQEDSAVYLCASSPKVNQPQHFGDGTRLSIL.

This sequence joins TRBV9 and TRBJ2-1; 7 bases map to TRBD2. Germline V gene data show CDR1 as SGDLS and CDR2 as YYNGEE. The length of the CDR3 is 16 residues. Germline trimming cut 0 bases from V and 4 bases from J; bases unmatched to any gene: 7. CDR3 sequence reads: CASSVESSGLYNEQFF. In DNA, the CDR3 is TGTGCCAGCAGCGTAGAGTCTAGCGGCCTATACAATGAGCAGTTCTTC.

In this sample, this clonotype turned up a few times. The rearrangement links TRBV14 to TRBJ2-1; D not certain. CDR1 SGHDN and CDR2 FVKESK come from the germline V gene. The CDR3 totals 13 residues. V lost 8 bases, J lost 4 bases, and 12 bases lay in between. The CDR3 nucleotides are TGTGCCAGCGGAAACTGGGGTTACAATGAGCAGTTCTTC. It encodes CASGNWGYNEQFF.

V and J are TRBV7-2 and TRBJ2-7, with D perhaps matching TRBD2 (6 bases). The CDR3 runs to 15 residues. Trimming pared 5 bases from V and 2 bases from J, leaving 16 bases between. Germline CDR1 is SGHTA and CDR2 is FQGNSA. CDR3 amino acids: CASSPSVGATYEQYF. The CDR3 coding sequence is TGTGCCAGCAGCCCTAGCGTCGGGGCCACCTACGAGCAGTACTTC. Filled out from reference TRBV7-2 and TRBJ2-7, the complete variable domain reads GAGVSQSPSNKVTEKGKDVELRCDPISGHTALYWYRQSLGQGLEFLIYFQGNSAPDKSGLPSDRFSAERTGGSVSTLTIQRTQQEDSAVYLCASSPSVGATYEQYFGPGTRLTVT.

This clonotype was found many times. The rearrangement links TRBV12-3 or TRBV12-4 to TRBJ2-1, with TRBD1 identical over 7 bases. J lost 0 bases, V lost 5 bases, and 4 bases had no gene match. This CDR3 is built from 15 residues. The CDR3 loop is CASSPDRASYNEQFF. DNA of the CDR3: TGTGCCAGCAGTCCCGACAGGGCCTCCTACAATGAGCAGTTCTTC.

Notes on this clonotype: One junction end disagrees with the germline gene, perhaps due to a read error. This chain joins TRBV7-8 and TRBJ2-7, with TRBD1 matching over 9 bases. The CDR3 covers 15 residues. Germline CDR1 and CDR2: SGHVS and FQNEAQ. Here the CDR3 reads CAISTYRGRTYEQYF. The CDR3 DNA reads as TGTGCCATCAGCACGTACAGGGGGCGAACCTACGAGCAGTACTTC. The whole variable domain, remainder taken from reference TRBV7-8 and TRBJ2-7, is GAGVSQSPRYKVAKRGQDVALRCDPISGHVSLFWYQQALGQGPEFLTYFQNEAQLDKSGLPSDRFFAERPEGSVSTLKIQRTQQEDSAVYLCAISTYRGRTYEQYFGPGTRLTVT.

The rearrangement uses TRBV10-3 and TRBJ2-1; tentatively, D is TRBD1 or TRBD2 (5 bases each). The V end was cut by 10 bases, the J end by 1 base, with 23 bases between. The CDR3 runs 17 residues. Germline V CDR1 and CDR2: ENHRY, SYGVKD. CDR3 in amino acids: CATRRGPSIRSYNEQFF. Written as DNA, the CDR3 is TGTGCCACGCGAAGGGGACCGTCAATTAGATCCTACAATGAGCAGTTCTTC.

The chain couples TRBV15 to TRBJ2-4; D ambiguous. The CDR3 is 14 amino acids. Germline-derived CDR1 and CDR2 are LNHNV and YYDKDF (reference sequence). Deletions cut 1 base from V and 9 bases from J, with 13 bases between. CDR3: CATSRGSARGIQYF. CDR3 nucleotides: TGTGCCACCAGCAGAGGGTCGGCCCGAGGCATTCAGTACTTC.

This clonotype was found a few times. The V call is TRBV28, the J call TRBJ2-1; 7 bases are shared with TRBD2. The CDR3 has 16 residues. Germline CDR1 reads MDHEN; CDR2 reads SYDVKM. The J segment lost 5 bases and the V segment lost 2 bases, leaving 9 bases of the junction unmatched. CDR3 nucleotides: TGTGCCAGCAGTTTAGTTCAAGCGGGGCCTGACAATGAGCAGTTCTTC. Translating gives CASSLVQAGPDNEQFF.

This clonotype was counted a few times. The chain employs TRBV20-1 and TRBJ2-3; a possible D gene is TRBD2 (5 bases). CDR1 and CDR2 (germline): DFQATT, SNEGSKA (reference sequence). V was clipped by 5 bases and J by 8 bases, with 14 bases between them. CDR3 size: 12 residues. This CDR3 reads CSAQSGPRTQYF. The CDR3 nucleotides read TGCAGTGCTCAGAGCGGACCGCGTACGCAGTATTTT.

The V call is TRBV9, the J call TRBJ1-3, with 9 nucleotides matching TRBD1. The CDR3 consists of 15 residues. V shed 3 bases, J shed 5 bases, and the junction held 6 bases outside the gene matches. Germline CDR1 and CDR2: SGDLS and YYNGEE. The CDR3, as DNA: TGTGCCAGCAGCGAGACACAGGGGGCGAGAAACACCATATATTTT. Translating it yields CASSETQGARNTIYF. Combining the CDR3 with reference TRBV9 and TRBJ1-3 gives the whole variable domain DSGVTQTPKHLITATGQRVTLRCSPRSGDLSVYWYQQSLDQGLQFLIQYYNGEERAKGNILERFSAQQFPDLHSELNLSSLELGDSALYFCASSETQGARNTIYFGEGSWLTVV.

This clonotype was found many times. The chain links TRBV12-3 or TRBV12-4 to TRBJ2-3; no definite D call. The CDR3 totals 13 residues. Between the trimmed V and J ends, which lost 3 bases and 2 bases, there was a span of 6 bases. The CDR3 spells CASSLFPTDTQYF. CDR3 in DNA: TGTGCCAGCAGTTTGTTCCCCACAGATACGCAGTATTTT.

The rearrangement links TRBV11-2 to TRBJ2-4; no definite D call. Trimming left V 4 bases short and J 4 bases short, with 11 bases between. Germline lookup yields CDR1 SGHAT and CDR2 FQNNGV. The length of the CDR3 is 14 residues. DNA of the CDR3: TGTGCCAGCAGCTATCTGTTGGGGAAAAACATTCAGTACTTC. Amino acids: CASSYLLGKNIQYF.

The chain uses TRBV28 and TRBJ2-3; TRBD2 matches at 16 bases. The CDR3 totals 19 residues. V was clipped by 5 bases and J by 1 base; unmatched bases: 9. Germline CDR1 is MDHEN and CDR2 is SYDVKM. CDR3 protein: CASSPGTSGRAGGTDTQYF. In DNA form, the CDR3 reads TGTGCCAGCAGTCCCGGGACTAGCGGGAGGGCCGGGGGCACAGATACGCAGTATTTT.

This clonotype was counted only a few times. The J gene is TRBJ2-5, the V gene TRBV7-2; 8 bases match TRBD1. Trimming took 7 bases from V and 5 from J; bases not matched to a gene: 9. The germline CDR1 and CDR2 sequences are SGHTA and FQGNSA. There are 14 residues in the CDR3. The CDR3 coding sequence is TGTGCCAGCACAATCAGGGGGCTAGCGGAGACCCAGTACTTC. It yields the protein CASTIRGLAETQYF.

This clonotype came up a few times. The genes are TRBV11-2 and TRBJ1-2; 7 bases fit TRBD1. CDR3 length: 15 amino acids. V gave up 5 bases and J gave up 7 bases; unmatched junction bases: 13. CDR1 and CDR2 (germline): SGHAT, FQNNGV. CDR3 coding DNA: TGTGCCAGCAGCACAATCAGGGGGGCCTATACTGGCTACACCTTC. It codes for CASSTIRGAYTGYTF.

The V gene is TRBV20-1, the J gene TRBJ1-6; no definite D call. V lost 6 bases, J lost 7 bases, and 13 bases lay in between. The CDR3 consists of 13 residues. CDR1 and CDR2 (germline): DFQATT, SNEGSKA (reference sequence). The chain's CDR3 is CSATTTLNSPLHF. In nucleotides, the CDR3 is TGCAGTGCCACGACTACCCTAAATTCACCCCTCCACTTT.

This chain uses TRBV9 with TRBJ2-1; no clear D gene. The CDR3 contains 12 residues. Trimming removed 0 bases from V and 8 bases from J, with 6 bases in between. CDR1 and CDR2 from the germline V gene are SGDLS and YYNGEE. Here the CDR3 reads CASSVVSYEQFF. The CDR3 nucleotides are TGTGCCAGCAGCGTAGTAAGCTATGAGCAGTTCTTC. The variable domain in full, completed from reference TRBV9 and TRBJ2-1, reads DSGVTQTPKHLITATGQRVTLRCSPRSGDLSVYWYQQSLDQGLQFLIQYYNGEERAKGNILERFSAQQFPDLHSELNLSSLELGDSALYFCASSVVSYEQFFGPGTRLTVL.